The clone carrying this T cell receptor beta chain was observed many times. Its antigen is not known. The germline V and J ends were trimmed by 7 bases and 4 bases, with 13 bases remaining between them. The CDR3 spans 13 residues. Germline-derived CDR1 and CDR2 are SGHTA and FQGNSA. This entry is derived from a study of T cell repertoires in cytomegalovirus infection. The overall study: Public TCR beta signatures indicated both CMV infection and matching HLA type. Findings and limits, study-wide: Totalled public TCR beta family frequency picked out people who carried CMV plus the relevant HLA. HLA-C-restricted TCR beta clonotypes specific for CMV led the ex vivo response.

TCRdb called the reads again in MiXCR, with one record for every CDR3 protein. The repertoire has under 200,000 distinct CDR3 sequences, 28% of them found once; the top ten carry roughly 32%. The genes are TRBV7-2 and TRBJ1-2; possibly TRBD1 for D (5 bases). This clonotype originated in a human donor in good health (CMV status not recorded). Some clones in this sample may be carry-over from other donors' samples. The specimen was PBMCs. The CDR3 loop is CASTSTGTYGYTF. The CDR3 bases are TGTGCCAGCACCTCTACGGGGACCTATGGCTACACCTTC.